This record covers a single T cell receptor (beta chain). This clonotype has ten or more counts. Its antigen is still unknown. Base-call qualities are not available, and no considerably larger clone is one nucleotide away. Genomic DNA served as template for TCR beta VDJ combination and CDR3 sequence profiling. TCR repertoire sequencing was run on an Illumina HiSeq 2000. Per the original workflow: Repertoires were assessed using TRBV/TRBJ rearrangement plots, CDR3 size and DJ length profiles, and Simpson's diversity index. Whichever DNA sequence was most abundant in the deep sequencing data was defined as the immunodominant clone. CDR3 amino acid sequences were screened for sharing across subjects and were compared with published repertoires and the VDJdb database. In-frame beta chains were kept once TCRdb had trimmed the public reads at Q25 with fastp and called clones with MiXCR. Each CDR3 protein gets just one entry, which takes the most common genes and DNA from the rows behind it. V and J calls and clone size were set by TCRdb, not the authors. The sample table records 50,000 to 65,000 distinct CDR3 sequences; 55% of these occur just once. The biggest ten clones account for under 3% of the sample.

These data come from a study of CD8+CD57+ T cells in acquired aplastic anemia (dated by TCRdb to between 2018 and 2020). Concerning the study at large: DNA extracted from sorted CD4+ and CD8+ cells had a mean of around 3 ug, with a range of roughly 0.19 to 27.4 ug. Healthy donor samples averaged around 10 million reads for CD4+ and 11 million to 14 million for CD8+ cells.

From the cysteine up to the phenylalanine, the CDR3 has a length of 16 residues. Here the CDR3 DNA is all that survives: 48 bases in frame from base 1. The germline ends are 18 bases apart after V is trimmed by 8 bases and J by 1 base. CDR1 is given as MNHNS and CDR2 as SASEGT, both from the germline V gene. Beyond this particular receptor, the publication reports: Although roughly 30 CD8+ CDR3 sequences were shared by patients and controls, these sequences appeared highly expressed in patients and within the immunodominant clones of patients. Patients and healthy controls showed no significant difference in CD8+ Simpson's diversity (P=0.060).

TCR repertoires of sorted CD4+ and CD8+ blood T cells from severe aplastic anemia patients and healthy subjects were deep-sequenced in the study. Ficoll-Paque density gradient centrifugation was used to isolate peripheral blood mononuclear cells. CD4+ and CD8+ T cells were sorted by FACS or magnetic beads before DNA extraction. The sequence was obtained from a human donor in good health, serving as a control. The V and J segments used are TRBV6-1 and TRBJ1-5, and the D gene may be TRBD1, 6 bases matching. Input material: sorted CD4+, CD8+, or CD8+CD57+ T cells (not recorded which) from PBMCs. The nucleotide sequence is given as TGTGCCAGCCTCTCAGAGGGGGGCTTGAGCAATCAGCCCCAGCATTTT. It specifies CASLSEGGLSNQPQHF.